Reported below is one T cell receptor beta chain. Germline V gene data show CDR1 as SEHNR and CDR2 as FQNEAQ (reference sequence). V shed 5 bases and J shed 5 bases, with 15 bases lying between them. This CDR3 spans 14 amino acids. Profiling relied on immunoSEQ multiplex PCR, and the TCRdb table lists in-frame clones only, not all of them. Of 100,000 or so clones listed, about 89% are singletons. The data were obtained in a study of blood T cell repertoires in COVID-19. The rearrangement joins TRBV7-9 to TRBJ2-5; a possible D gene is TRBD2 (6 bases). The TCR originated in a man between 60 and 70 years old with acute or convalescent COVID-19. The specimen was peripheral blood. The CDR3 reads CASSPPGGTETQYF. The CDR3 bases are TGTGCCAGCAGCCCCCCTGGGGGGACGGAGACCCAGTACTTC.